This T cell receptor (beta chain) is drawn from a study of CD8 T cells in ankylosing spondylitis. Points from the study as a whole: Among TCR beta sequences, a motif of 7 to 9 highly homologous variants appeared characteristic of ankylosing spondylitis blood. Reportedly, disease-linked clones are significantly enriched in ankylosing spondylitis patients' matched synovial fluid.

Comments on this clonotype: Its specificity is unknown.

Germline CDR1 and CDR2: KGHDR and SFDVKD. The CDR3 contains 16 residues. V shed 1 base and J 5 bases; nucleotides not matched to a gene: 5. The TCR beta libraries were generated through quantitative 5'-RACE incorporating molecular barcodes. One entry per CDR3 protein results from TCRdb running MiXCR on the 5' RACE reads. Here the sample spans a few hundred thousand distinct CDR3 sequences, 20% to 25% being singletons. The chain uses TRBV24-1 and TRBJ2-1; 9 nucleotides match TRBD2. The sample was blood, either unsorted or a sorted T cell fraction (not recorded which). The sequence derives from a male donor with ankylosing spondylitis. The CDR3 nucleotides are TGTGCCACCAGTGATTTTAGCGGGAGTCGAGACAATGAGCAGTTCTTC. Amino acid sequence: CATSDFSGSRDNEQFF.